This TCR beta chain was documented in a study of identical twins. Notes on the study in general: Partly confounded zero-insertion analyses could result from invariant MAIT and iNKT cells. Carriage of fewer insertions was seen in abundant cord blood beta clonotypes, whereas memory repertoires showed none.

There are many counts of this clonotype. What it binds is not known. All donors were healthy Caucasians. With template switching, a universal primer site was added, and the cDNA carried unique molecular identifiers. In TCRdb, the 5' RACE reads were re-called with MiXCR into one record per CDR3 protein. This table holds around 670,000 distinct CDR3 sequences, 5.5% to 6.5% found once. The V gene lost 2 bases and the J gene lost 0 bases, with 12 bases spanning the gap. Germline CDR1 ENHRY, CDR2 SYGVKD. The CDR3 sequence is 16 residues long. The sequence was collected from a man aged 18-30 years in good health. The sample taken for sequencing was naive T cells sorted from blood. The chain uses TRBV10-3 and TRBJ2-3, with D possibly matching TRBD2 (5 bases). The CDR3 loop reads CAISEGLTTSTDTQYF. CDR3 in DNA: TGTGCCATCAGTGAGGGGTTGACTACTAGCACAGATACGCAGTATTTT.